Following are 21 T cell receptor beta chains from one sample sequenced in a study of shared clonotypes between healthy human individuals. The table came from immunoSEQ multiplex PCR; TCRdb's copy has only in-frame clones and leaves some out. This sample carries some 2,000,000 clones, around 95% of them seen once, and the ten largest clones take around 0.13%. The sample taken for sequencing was naive CD4+ T cells sorted from blood. Specified subset: CD45RA+ positively selected. The source of these receptors is a man between 18 and 29 years old in good health.

This sequence joins TRBV7-2 and TRBJ2-3; D is perhaps TRBD1 (6 bases). From germline, CDR1 is SGHTA and CDR2 FQGNSA. The CDR3 contains 15 residues. V shed 5 bases and J shed 0 bases, with 12 bases lying between them. The CDR3: CASSLQGFSTDTQYF. As DNA, the CDR3 is TGTGCCAGCAGCCTACAGGGTTTTAGCACAGATACGCAGTATTTT.

This sequence joins TRBV4-3 and TRBJ1-2, with D hard to call. This CDR3 has 15 residues. CDR1 LGHNA and CDR2 YSLEER come from the germline V gene. Trimming took 0 bases from V and 4 from J, leaving 12 bases between them. The CDR3 nucleotides read TGCGCCAGCAGCCAAGATACGGGTAACAGCTATGGCTACACCTTC. Protein: CASSQDTGNSYGYTF.

CDR3 sequence reads: CASRSSGLAGELFF. The CDR3 bases are TGTGCCAGCAGATCCTCGGGGCTGGCCGGGGAGCTGTTTTTT. The V gene is TRBV6-5, the J gene TRBJ2-2, with D tentatively TRBD1 or TRBD2 (5 bases each). V shed 6 bases and J shed 6 bases, with 14 bases lying between them. The CDR3 extends over 14 amino acids. The germline V gene encodes CDR1 MNHEY and CDR2 SVGAGI.

The V gene is TRBV28, the J gene TRBJ1-3, with D uncertain. Per the germline V gene, CDR1 is MDHEN and CDR2 is SYDVKM. The CDR3 runs 16 residues. V gave up 5 bases and J gave up 2 bases, with 16 bases separating them. CDR3 loop: CASSTPSGGTGNTIYF. CDR3 coding DNA: TGTGCCAGCAGTACCCCCTCGGGAGGGACTGGAAACACCATATATTTT.

The chain has TRBV5-4 and TRBJ1-6; 9 nucleotides agree with TRBD1. Losses at the gene ends were 3 bases for V and 6 bases for J; bases not matched to a gene: 4. The CDR3 spans 15 residues. The germline V gene encodes CDR1 SGHNT and CDR2 YYREEE (reference sequence). The CDR3 DNA is TGTGCCAGCAGCTCGGGGGACAGGGCTAATTCACCCCTCCACTTT. Translated: CASSSGDRANSPLHF.

The chain carries TRBV5-1 and TRBJ2-1; 7 bases map to TRBD2. The CDR3 spans 15 residues. J gave up 4 bases and V 6 bases, and 10 bases lay outside the gene matches. CDR1 and CDR2 (germline): SGHRS, YFSETQ. CDR3: CASTQLRELYNEQFF. The CDR3 DNA reads TGCGCCAGCACACAGTTGCGGGAGTTGTACAATGAGCAGTTCTTC.

V is TRBV6-1 and J is TRBJ1-6; a possible D gene is TRBD1 (5 bases). The CDR3 runs 15 residues. The germline V gene has CDR1 MNHNS and CDR2 SASEGT. V was cut by 2 bases and J by 6 bases, with 11 bases left in between. CDR3: CASSERGAGNSPLHF. The DNA of the CDR3 is TGTGCCAGCAGTGAACGGGGCGCAGGTAATTCACCCCTCCACTTT.

The rearrangement joins TRBV19 to TRBJ2-3; 7 bases are a match to TRBD1. Losses at the gene ends were 1 base for V and 3 bases for J; bases not matched to a gene: 7. Germline assignment: CDR1 LNHDA and CDR2 SQIVND (reference sequence). This CDR3 is 16 amino acids long. The CDR3, as DNA: TGTGCCAGTAGTATAGGCACAGGGGACGCGACAGATACGCAGTATTTT. This encodes CASSIGTGDATDTQYF.

The chain carries TRBV18 and TRBJ2-7; D is possibly TRBD1 or TRBD2 (5 bases each). V was pared by 6 bases and J by 2 bases, with 11 bases between. The CDR3 totals 13 residues. CDR1 KGHSH and CDR2 LQKENI come from the germline V gene. The CDR3 here is CASSGTRTYEQYF. The CDR3 bases are TGTGCCAGCTCCGGGACGAGAACCTACGAGCAGTACTTC.

CDR3 DNA: TGTGCCTGGAGGGGAATGAGTCTGACTGAAGCTTTCTTT. Translation: CAWRGMSLTEAFF. The J gene is TRBJ1-1, the V gene TRBV30, with no clear D. V was shortened by 3 bases and J by 5 bases, with 13 bases between the two germline ends. Germline V gives CDR1 GTSNPN, CDR2 SVGIG (reference sequence). The CDR3 runs to 13 residues.

The V and J genes are TRBV4-2 and TRBJ2-1; no reliable D call. This CDR3 is built from 16 residues. The germline V gene has CDR1 LGHNA and CDR2 YNFKEQ. Trimming removed 0 bases from V and 0 bases from J, with 9 bases in between. CDR3 sequence reads: CASSQDVDSSYNEQFF. Written as DNA, the CDR3 is TGTGCCAGCAGCCAAGATGTTGATAGCTCCTACAATGAGCAGTTCTTC.

The chain joins TRBV18 to TRBJ2-7; 10 positions agree with TRBD2. This CDR3 is 16 amino acids long. Germline V gives CDR1 KGHSH, CDR2 LQKENI. J gave up 0 bases and V 5 bases, and 7 bases lay outside the gene matches. CDR3 protein: CASSKPGLASSYEQYF. CDR3 in DNA: TGTGCCAGCTCAAAGCCGGGACTAGCGAGCTCCTACGAGCAGTACTTC. Full variable domain (remainder filled in from reference TRBV18 and TRBJ2-7): NAGVMQNPRHLVRRRGQEARLRCSPMKGHSHVYWYRQLPEEGLKFMVYLQKENIIDESGMPKERFSAEFPKEGPSILRIQQVVRGDSAAYFCASSKPGLASSYEQYFGPGTRLTVT.

CDR3 DNA: TGTGCCAGCTCACCACTACATAGGACCTCAATGCCCTATGGCTACACCTTC. Its protein is CASSPLHRTSMPYGYTF. The chain employs TRBV18 and TRBJ1-2, with D hard to call. Trimming pared 1 base from V and 4 bases from J, leaving 19 bases between. The V gene's germline CDR1 is KGHSH and CDR2 LQKENI. This CDR3 contains 17 residues.

The CDR3 spells CASSFDRGAYYEQYF. The CDR3 nucleotides read TGTGCCAGCAGCTTCGACAGGGGGGCTTACTACGAGCAGTACTTC. The gene calls are TRBV11-2 and TRBJ2-7, with TRBD1 matching over 9 bases. Germline values: CDR1 SGHAT, CDR2 FQNNGV. Trimming took 3 bases from V and 3 from J; bases not matched to a gene: 6. The CDR3 is 15 residues long.

As concerns this clone: The same CDR3 is also encoded by other DNA sequences in this sample. The chain combines TRBV7-9 with TRBJ2-7; 13 bases agree with TRBD2. The germline V gene has CDR1 SEHNR and CDR2 FQNEAQ (reference sequence). V lost 5 bases, J lost 4 bases, and 5 bases stayed unmatched. There are 15 residues in the CDR3. For the CDR3, the DNA is TGTGCCAGCAGCCTCGGGACTAGCGGGATTTACGAGCAGTACTTC. This encodes CASSLGTSGIYEQYF.

V usage is TRBV25-1 and J usage is TRBJ2-1; 10 bases align to TRBD2. Germline trimming cut 8 bases from V and 2 bases from J; bases unmatched to any gene: 9. CDR3 size: 16 residues. The germline V gene encodes CDR1 MGHDK and CDR2 SYGVNS. The CDR3 DNA is TGTGCCAGCGACGGTAGCGGGAGGTCGCCCTACAATGAGCAGTTCTTC. Protein: CASDGSGRSPYNEQFF.

The chain is built from TRBV7-2 and TRBJ2-5, with 13 bases fitting TRBD2. Germline-derived CDR1 and CDR2 are SGHTA and FQGNSA. This CDR3 comprises 18 residues. The V segment lost 1 base and the J segment 4 bases; nucleotides outside the gene matches: 9. The CDR3 bases are TGTGCCAGCAGCTTAGAGGCCACTAGCGGGAGGGCCGGAGAGACCCAGTACTTC. Its translation is CASSLEATSGRAGETQYF. The whole variable domain, remainder taken from reference TRBV7-2 and TRBJ2-5, is GAGVSQSPSNKVTEKGKDVELRCDPISGHTALYWYRQSLGQGLEFLIYFQGNSAPDKSGLPSDRFSAERTGGSVSTLTIQRTQQEDSAVYLCASSLEATSGRAGETQYFGPGTRLLVL.

The chain uses TRBV6-6 and TRBJ1-2; the D is unclear. Germline V gives CDR1 MNHNY, CDR2 SVGAGI (reference sequence). Trimming took 7 bases from V and 1 from J, leaving 13 bases between them. The CDR3 consists of 14 residues. The CDR3 spells CASKAPLLNYGYTF. DNA for the CDR3: TGTGCCAGCAAGGCCCCCCTCCTTAACTATGGCTACACCTTC.

The chain is built from TRBV29-1 and TRBJ1-1, with D possibly matching TRBD1 (6 bases). Trimming cost V 6 bases and J 4 bases, with 12 bases left between them. Germline V lookup: CDR1 SQVTM, CDR2 ANQGSEA. The CDR3 is 12 residues long. Here the CDR3 reads CSVEGVSTEAFF. CDR3 coding DNA: TGCAGCGTCGAGGGGGTGAGCACTGAAGCTTTCTTT.

This chain joins TRBV19 and TRBJ1-5; tentatively, D is TRBD1 (6 bases). With 8 bases removed from V and 2 bases from J, the gap between germline ends came to 10 bases. Germline lookup yields CDR1 LNHDA and CDR2 SQIVND (reference sequence). CDR3 size: 13 residues. CDR3 sequence reads: CASGGAGNQPQHF. The CDR3 region has the DNA TGTGCCAGTGGGGGCGCGGGCAATCAGCCCCAGCATTTT.

V usage is TRBV7-9 and J usage is TRBJ2-6, with 9 bases that match TRBD1. The CDR3 runs to 19 residues. The ends lost 2 bases at V and 0 bases at J; junction bases unmatched: 8. The germline gives CDR1 SEHNR, CDR2 FQNEAQ (reference sequence). As DNA, the CDR3 is TGTGCCAGCAGCTTATTCTGGGACAGGGTTAGCTCTGGGGCCAACGTCCTGACTTTC. Protein product: CASSLFWDRVSSGANVLTF.